The source of this T cell receptor (beta chain) is a study of blood T cell repertoires in COVID-19. Turning to the study itself: Samples of COVID-19 (acute and convalescent) were obtained from the United States, Italy and Spain. Nucleic acid was either cDNA or gDNA, and it came from T cells, B-cell-depleted T cells, or PBMCs.

Some clones are missing from TCRdb's copy, which holds only in-frame ones; the method was immunoSEQ multiplex PCR. The sample lists tens of thousands of clones, 87% seen once, with approximately 7.4% in the top ten. From germline, CDR1 is LGHDT and CDR2 YNNKEL (reference sequence). Trimming removed 4 bases at V and 0 bases at J, with 13 bases between. The CDR3 runs to 16 residues. The source material was peripheral blood. This receptor was identified in a human donor with acute or convalescent COVID-19. The donor label of this sample is uncertain. The chain recombines TRBV3-1 (or the pseudogene TRBV3-2) with TRBJ1-3; no reliable D call. The CDR3: CASSPPTAVSGNTIYF. In DNA, the CDR3 is TGTGCCAGCAGCCCTCCGACGGCGGTCTCTGGAAACACCATATATTTT.